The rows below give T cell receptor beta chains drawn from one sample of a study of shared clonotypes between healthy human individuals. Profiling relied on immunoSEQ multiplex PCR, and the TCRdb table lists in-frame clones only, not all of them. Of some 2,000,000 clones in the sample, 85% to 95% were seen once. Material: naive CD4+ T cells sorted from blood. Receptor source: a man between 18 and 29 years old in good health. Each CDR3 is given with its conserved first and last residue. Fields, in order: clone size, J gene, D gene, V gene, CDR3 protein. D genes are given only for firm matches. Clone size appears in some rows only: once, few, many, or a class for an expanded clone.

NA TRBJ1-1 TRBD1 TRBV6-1 CASEFGQGAREAFF
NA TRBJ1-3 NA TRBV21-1 CASSKTRDRSGNTIYF
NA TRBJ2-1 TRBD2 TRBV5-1 CASSFSVLAGRQQFF
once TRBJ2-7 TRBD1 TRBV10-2 CASRKGTGAAYEQYF
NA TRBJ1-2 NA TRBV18 CASSLTATYGYTF
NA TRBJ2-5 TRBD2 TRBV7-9 CASGASGRWETQYF
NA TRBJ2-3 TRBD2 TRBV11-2 CASSFPLAGHVDTQYF
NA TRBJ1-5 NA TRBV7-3 CASSPGYDQPQHF
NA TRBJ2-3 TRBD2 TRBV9 CASSVGVAGVSTDTQYF
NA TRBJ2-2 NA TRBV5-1 CASSLATDTGELFF
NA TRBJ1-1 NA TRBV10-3 CAISESTPVNTEAFF
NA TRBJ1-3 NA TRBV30 CAWNNLYGNTIYF
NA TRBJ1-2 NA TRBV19 CASRLSSGGAYGYTF
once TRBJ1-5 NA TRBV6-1 CASSGGRQGNQPQHF
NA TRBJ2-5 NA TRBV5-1 CASSLELRSQETQYF
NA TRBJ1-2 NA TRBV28 CASSFSRSANYGYTF
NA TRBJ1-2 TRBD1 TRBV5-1 CASSFQGANYGYTF
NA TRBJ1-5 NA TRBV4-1 CASSPLHGQPQHF
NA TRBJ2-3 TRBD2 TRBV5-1 CASSLGRLAGFTDTQYF
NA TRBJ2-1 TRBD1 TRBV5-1 CASSLGGQGPKEQFF
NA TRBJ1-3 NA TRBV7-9 CASSYVQGSGNTIYF
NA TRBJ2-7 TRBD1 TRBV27 CASSPGQGWYEQYF
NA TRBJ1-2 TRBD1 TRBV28 CASSLTGDGYTF
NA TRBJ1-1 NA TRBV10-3 CAISDFRGPAEAFF
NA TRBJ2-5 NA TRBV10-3 CAISESRKTQETQYF
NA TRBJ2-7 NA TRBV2 CASSEQGYEQYF
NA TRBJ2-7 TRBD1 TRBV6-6 CASSPGGPTYEQYF
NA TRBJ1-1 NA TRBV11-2 CASSLVRTTTEAFF
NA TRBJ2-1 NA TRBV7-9 CASSLGRDYNEQFF
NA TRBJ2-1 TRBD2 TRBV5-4 CASSLLRLAGYNEQFF
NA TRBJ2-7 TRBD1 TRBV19 CASSTSARTGGSYEQYF
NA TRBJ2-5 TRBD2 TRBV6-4 CASSDSPLAGGPRETQYF
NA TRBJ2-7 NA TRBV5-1 CASSPQGEAYEQYF
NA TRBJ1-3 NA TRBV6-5 CASSYSGVESGNTIYF
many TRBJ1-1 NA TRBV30 CAWNSQGNTEAFF
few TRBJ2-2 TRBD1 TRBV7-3 CASSPGTGTNTGELFF
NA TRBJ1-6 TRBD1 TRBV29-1 CSVGEGTGGSPLHF
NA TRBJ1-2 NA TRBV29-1 CSVEDLAANYGYTF
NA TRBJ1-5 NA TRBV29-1 CSVQGLNQPQHF
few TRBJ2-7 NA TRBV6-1 CASSEAAIGYEQYF
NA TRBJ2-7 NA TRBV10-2 CASSVNPGTAYEQYF
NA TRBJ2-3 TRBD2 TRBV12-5 CASGFGGRTDTQYF
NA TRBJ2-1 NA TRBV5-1 CASSLVQGGSNEQFF
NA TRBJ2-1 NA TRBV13 CASSYAGIRDSHYNEQFF
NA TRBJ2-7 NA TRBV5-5 CASSAGSGTSYEQYF
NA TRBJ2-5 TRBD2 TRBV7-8 CASSLVSSGRGETQYF
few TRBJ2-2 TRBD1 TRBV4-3 CASSHEDRDRRELFF
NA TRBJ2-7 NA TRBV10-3 CAITDGSGAYEQYF
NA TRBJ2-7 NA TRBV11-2 CASSLSRSPYEQYF
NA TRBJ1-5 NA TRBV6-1 CASTLTGQPQHF
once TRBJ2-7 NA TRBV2 CASSRTLYEQYF
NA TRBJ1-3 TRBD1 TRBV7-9 CASSSGQTPSGNTIYF
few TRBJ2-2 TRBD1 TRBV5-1 CASSPDREAGELFF
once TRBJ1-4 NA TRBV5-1 CASSLVSENEKLFF
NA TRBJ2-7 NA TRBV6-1 CASSERRAGPYEQYF
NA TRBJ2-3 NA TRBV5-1 CASSSDGDTQYF
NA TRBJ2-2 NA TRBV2 CASIVDRDTGELFF
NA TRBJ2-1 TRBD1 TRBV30 CAWSVKGGYGEQFF
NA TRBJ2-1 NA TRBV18 CASSPGTQEGQFF